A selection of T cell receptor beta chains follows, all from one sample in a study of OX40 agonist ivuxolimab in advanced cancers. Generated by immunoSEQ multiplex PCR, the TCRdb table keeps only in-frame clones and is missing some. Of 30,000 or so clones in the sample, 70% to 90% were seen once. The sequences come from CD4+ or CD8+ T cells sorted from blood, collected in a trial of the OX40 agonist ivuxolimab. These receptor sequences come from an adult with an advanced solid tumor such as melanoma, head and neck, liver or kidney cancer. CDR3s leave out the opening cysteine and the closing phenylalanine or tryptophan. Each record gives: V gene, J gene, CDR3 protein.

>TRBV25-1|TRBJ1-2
ASSESVPTYGYT
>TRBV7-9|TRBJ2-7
ASSFGFNEQY
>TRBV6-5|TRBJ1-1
ASTLTEKSTEAF
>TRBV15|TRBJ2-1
ATSRDTSEGYIHNEQF
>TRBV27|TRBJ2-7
ASSPLRGYITHYEQY
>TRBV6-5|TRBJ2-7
ASKEREAAHEQY
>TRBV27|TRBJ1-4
ASSPHNEKLF
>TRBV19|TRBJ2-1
ASSSFYGNEQF
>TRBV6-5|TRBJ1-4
ASSYSRGGEKLF
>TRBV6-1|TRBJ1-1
ATQTGDMNTEAF
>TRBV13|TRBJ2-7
ASSTRLAGVHEQY
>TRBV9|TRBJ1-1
ASSPGGGRAEAF
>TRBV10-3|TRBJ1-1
AISEDSEGRFGVQLNTEAF
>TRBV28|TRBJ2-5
ASSFSETQY
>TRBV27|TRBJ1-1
ASSWISGSTEAF
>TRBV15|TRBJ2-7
ATSRDTKGEQY
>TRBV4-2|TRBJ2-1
ASSQEAGGVGEQF
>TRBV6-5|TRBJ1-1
ASSYVMSTEAF
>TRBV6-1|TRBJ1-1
ASSSYSGQTEAF
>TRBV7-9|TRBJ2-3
ASSYYRDRASDTQY
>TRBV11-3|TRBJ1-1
ASSLGAGEAF
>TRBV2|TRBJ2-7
ASMGQSPYEQY
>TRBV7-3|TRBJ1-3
ASSLRPGPGNTIY
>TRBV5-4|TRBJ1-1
ASSARDRSLNTEAF
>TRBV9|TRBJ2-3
ASNPLAGSTDTQY
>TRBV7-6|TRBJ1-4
ASSPGQGIRAEKLF
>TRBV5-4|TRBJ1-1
ASSFFQGSTEAF
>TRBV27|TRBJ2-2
ASSSYSGSSTGELF
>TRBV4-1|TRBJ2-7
ASSHAGTVAEQY
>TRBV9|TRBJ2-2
ASSVGTSGELF
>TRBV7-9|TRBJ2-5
ASRTGYPAETQY
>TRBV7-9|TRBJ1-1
ASGQVSGTEAF
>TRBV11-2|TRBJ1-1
ASRLNTGGPEAF
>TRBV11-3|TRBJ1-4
ASSPEWQGVVLEKLF
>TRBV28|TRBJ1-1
ASSLLGQDGEAF
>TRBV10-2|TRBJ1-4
ASRGVGAGEKLF
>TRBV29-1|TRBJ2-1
SVSGGQQF
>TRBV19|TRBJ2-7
ASSAGGGPYEQY
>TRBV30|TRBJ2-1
AWSRFSGRPNNEQF
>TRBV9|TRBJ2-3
ASTPGGDTQY
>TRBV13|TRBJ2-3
ASSPPTPYTDTQY
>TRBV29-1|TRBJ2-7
SVEGAPHGDYEQY
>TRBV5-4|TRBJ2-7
ASSLNNEQY
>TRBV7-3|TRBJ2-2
ASSLTGWGGGTGELF